Sequencing of this TCR beta chain was carried out in a study of T-cell memory formation after mild COVID-19. Overall study: In these data, TCR clusters were largely donor specific.

Points on this clonotype: The antigen is undetermined.

Overall study results and limits: Researchers report contracting CD4+ clones mostly in CM and EM, with CD8+ clones in EMRA.

TCRdb independently ran MiXCR on the 5' RACE reads; one entry per CDR3 protein. The sample shows about 190,000 distinct CDR3 sequences, 27% of them seen only once. Germline CDR1 is SGHTS and CDR2 is YDEGEE. The CDR3 consists of 13 residues. The V and J ends lost 3 bases and 5 bases respectively, with 9 bases between them. J is TRBJ2-1 and V is TRBV5-8, with TRBD1 as a possible D gene (5 bases). The receptor was derived from an adult woman who had mild COVID-19 (a few samples of this study predate the infection). Cell type and time point are not known. Specimen: PBMCs or a T cell subset sorted from them (not recorded which). CDR3 amino acids: CASSSDSHNEQFF. The CDR3 region has the DNA TGTGCCAGCAGCTCCGACAGCCACAATGAGCAGTTCTTC.